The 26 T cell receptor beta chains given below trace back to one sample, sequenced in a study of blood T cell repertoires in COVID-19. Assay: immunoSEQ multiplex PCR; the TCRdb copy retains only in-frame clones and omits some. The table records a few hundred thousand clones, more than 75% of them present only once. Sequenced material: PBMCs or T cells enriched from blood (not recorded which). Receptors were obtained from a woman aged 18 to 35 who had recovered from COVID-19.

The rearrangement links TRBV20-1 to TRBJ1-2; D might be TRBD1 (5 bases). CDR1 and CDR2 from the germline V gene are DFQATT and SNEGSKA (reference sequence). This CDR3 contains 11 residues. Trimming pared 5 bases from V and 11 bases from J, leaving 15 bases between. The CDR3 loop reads CSAQIREGYTF. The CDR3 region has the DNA TGCAGTGCTCAAATCAGGGAGGGGTACACCTTC.

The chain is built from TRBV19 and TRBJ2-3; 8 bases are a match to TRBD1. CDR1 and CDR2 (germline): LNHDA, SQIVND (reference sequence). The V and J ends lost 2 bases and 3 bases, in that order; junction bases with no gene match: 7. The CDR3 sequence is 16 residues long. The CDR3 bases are TGTGCCAGTAGTATATCAGGACAGGGTGTTACAGATACGCAGTATTTT. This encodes CASSISGQGVTDTQYF.

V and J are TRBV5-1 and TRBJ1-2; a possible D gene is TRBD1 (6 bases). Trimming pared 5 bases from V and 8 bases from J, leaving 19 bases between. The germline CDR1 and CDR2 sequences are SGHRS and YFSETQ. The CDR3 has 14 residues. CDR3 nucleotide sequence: TGCGCCAGCAGTGTGCCGGGACAAGAGGAGGGCTACACCTTC. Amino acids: CASSVPGQEEGYTF.

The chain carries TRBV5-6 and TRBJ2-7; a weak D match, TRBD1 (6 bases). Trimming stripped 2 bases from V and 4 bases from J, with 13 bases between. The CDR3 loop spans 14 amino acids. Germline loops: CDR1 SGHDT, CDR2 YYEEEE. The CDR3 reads CASSLGTSLYEQYF. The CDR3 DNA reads TGTGCCAGCAGCTTAGGGACAAGCCTTTACGAGCAGTACTTC.

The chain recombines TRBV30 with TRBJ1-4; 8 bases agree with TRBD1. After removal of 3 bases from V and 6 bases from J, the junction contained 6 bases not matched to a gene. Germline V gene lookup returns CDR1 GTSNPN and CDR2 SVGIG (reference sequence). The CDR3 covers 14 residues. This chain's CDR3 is CAWSTGGKDEKLFF. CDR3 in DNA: TGTGCCTGGAGCACAGGGGGGAAAGATGAAAAACTGTTTTTT.

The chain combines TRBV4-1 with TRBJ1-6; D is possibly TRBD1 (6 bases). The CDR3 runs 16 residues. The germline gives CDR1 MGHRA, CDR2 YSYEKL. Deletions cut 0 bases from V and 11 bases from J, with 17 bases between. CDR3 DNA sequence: TGCGCCAGCAGCCAAGATTACGACAGGCCCAGGACACCCCTCCACTTT. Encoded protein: CASSQDYDRPRTPLHF.

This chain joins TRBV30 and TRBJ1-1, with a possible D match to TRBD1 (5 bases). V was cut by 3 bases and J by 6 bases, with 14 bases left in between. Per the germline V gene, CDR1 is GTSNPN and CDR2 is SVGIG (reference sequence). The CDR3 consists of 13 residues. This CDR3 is CAWRSGERSEAFF. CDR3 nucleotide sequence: TGTGCCTGGAGGTCGGGGGAACGCTCTGAAGCTTTCTTT.

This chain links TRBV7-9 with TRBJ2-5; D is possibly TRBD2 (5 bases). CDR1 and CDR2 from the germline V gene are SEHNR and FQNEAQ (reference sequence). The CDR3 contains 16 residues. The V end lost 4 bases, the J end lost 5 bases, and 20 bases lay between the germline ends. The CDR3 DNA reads TGTGCCAGCAGCTCGACGGAGGACCCCCGTTGGGAGACCCAGTACTTC. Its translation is CASSSTEDPRWETQYF.

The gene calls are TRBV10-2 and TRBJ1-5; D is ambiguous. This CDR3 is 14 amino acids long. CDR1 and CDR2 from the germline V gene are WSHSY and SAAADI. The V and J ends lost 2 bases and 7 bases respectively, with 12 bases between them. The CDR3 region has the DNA TGCGCCAGCAGTGAGAGTTCGATTGGCCAGCCCCAGCATTTT. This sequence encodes CASSESSIGQPQHF.

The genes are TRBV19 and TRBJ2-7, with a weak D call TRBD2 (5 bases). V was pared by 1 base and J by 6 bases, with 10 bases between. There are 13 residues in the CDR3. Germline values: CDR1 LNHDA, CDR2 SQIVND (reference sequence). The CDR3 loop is CASSIAGGSEQYF. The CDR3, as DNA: TGTGCCAGTAGTATAGCCGGAGGCAGCGAGCAGTACTTC.

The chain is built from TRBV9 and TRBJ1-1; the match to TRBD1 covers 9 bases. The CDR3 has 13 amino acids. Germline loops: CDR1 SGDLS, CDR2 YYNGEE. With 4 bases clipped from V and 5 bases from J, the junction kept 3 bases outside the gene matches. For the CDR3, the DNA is TGTGCCAGCAGCAGAGGACAGGGGACTGAAGCTTTCTTT. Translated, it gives CASSRGQGTEAFF.

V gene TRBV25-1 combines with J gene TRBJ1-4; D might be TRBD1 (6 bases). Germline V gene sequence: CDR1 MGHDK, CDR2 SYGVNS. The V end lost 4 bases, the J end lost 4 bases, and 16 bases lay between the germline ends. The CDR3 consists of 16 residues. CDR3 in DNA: TGTGCCAGCAGTGGGTTAAACAGGGCTTATAATGAAAAACTGTTTTTT. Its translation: CASSGLNRAYNEKLFF.

The CDR3 coding sequence is TGCGCCAGCAGCTACAGACCGGGACAGGATCTCTATGGCTACACCTTC. Its protein product is CASSYRPGQDLYGYTF. V and J are TRBV4-1 and TRBJ1-2, with 8 nucleotides matching TRBD1. Germline values: CDR1 MGHRA, CDR2 YSYEKL. The CDR3 consists of 16 residues. After removal of 5 bases from V and 4 bases from J, the junction contained 12 bases not matched to a gene.

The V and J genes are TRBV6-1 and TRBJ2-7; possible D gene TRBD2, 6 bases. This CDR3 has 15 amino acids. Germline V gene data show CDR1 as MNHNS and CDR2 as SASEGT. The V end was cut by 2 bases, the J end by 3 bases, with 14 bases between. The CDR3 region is CASSERGGTGYEQYF. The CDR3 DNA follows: TGTGCCAGCAGTGAACGGGGCGGGACGGGCTACGAGCAGTACTTC.

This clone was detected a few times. CDR3 sequence (DNA): TGTGCCAGCAGTGTAATGGCCGACAGGGCTCCCCAATATAATTCACCCCTCCACTTT. It yields the protein CASSVMADRAPQYNSPLHF. This chain uses TRBV28 with TRBJ1-6; 7 nucleotides align to TRBD1. Germline CDR1 MDHEN, CDR2 SYDVKM. Losses at the gene ends were 5 bases for V and 4 bases for J; bases not matched to a gene: 17. This CDR3 has 19 amino acids.

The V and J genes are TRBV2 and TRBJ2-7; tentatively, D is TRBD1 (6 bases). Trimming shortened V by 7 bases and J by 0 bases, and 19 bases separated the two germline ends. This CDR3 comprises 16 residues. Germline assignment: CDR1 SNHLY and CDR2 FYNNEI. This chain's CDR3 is CASIRQVNRRSYEQYF. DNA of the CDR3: TGTGCCAGCATCAGACAGGTTAATCGTCGCTCCTACGAGCAGTACTTC.

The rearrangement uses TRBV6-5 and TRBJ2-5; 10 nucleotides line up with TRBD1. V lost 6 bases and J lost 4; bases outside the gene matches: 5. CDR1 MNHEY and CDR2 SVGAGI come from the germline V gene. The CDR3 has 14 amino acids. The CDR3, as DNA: TGTGCCAGCAGCTTGACAGGGGGCTTAGAGACCCAGTACTTC. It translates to CASSLTGGLETQYF.

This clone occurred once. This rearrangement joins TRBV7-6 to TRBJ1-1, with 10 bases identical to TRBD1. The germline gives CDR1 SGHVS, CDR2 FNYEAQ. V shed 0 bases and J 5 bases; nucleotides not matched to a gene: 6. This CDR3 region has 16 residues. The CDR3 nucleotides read TGTGCCAGCAGCTTAGCGGCGGGACAGGGGAAAACTGAAGCTTTCTTT. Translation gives CASSLAAGQGKTEAFF.

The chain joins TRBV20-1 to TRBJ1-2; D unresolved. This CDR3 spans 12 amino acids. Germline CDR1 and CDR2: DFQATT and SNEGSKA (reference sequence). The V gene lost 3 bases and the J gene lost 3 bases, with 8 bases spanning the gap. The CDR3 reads CSASTEYYGYTF. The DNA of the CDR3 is TGCAGTGCTAGTACAGAGTACTATGGCTACACCTTC.

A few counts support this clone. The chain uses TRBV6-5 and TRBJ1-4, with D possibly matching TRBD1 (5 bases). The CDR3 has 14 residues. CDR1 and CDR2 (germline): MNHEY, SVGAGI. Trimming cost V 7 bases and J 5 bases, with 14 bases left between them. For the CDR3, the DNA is TGTGCCAGCACCTACCGCGGGGGAAATGAAAAACTGTTTTTT. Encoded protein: CASTYRGGNEKLFF.

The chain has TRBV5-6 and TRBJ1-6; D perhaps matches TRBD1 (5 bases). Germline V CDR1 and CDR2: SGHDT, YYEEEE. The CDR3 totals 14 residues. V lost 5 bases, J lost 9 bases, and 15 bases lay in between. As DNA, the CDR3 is TGTGCCAGCAGGAGGGAGGGGTTAGGTTCACCCCTCCACTTT. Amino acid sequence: CASRREGLGSPLHF.

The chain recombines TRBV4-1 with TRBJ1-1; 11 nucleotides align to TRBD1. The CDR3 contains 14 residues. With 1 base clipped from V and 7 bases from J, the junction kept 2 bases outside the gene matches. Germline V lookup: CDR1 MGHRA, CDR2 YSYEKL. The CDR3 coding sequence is TGCGCCAGCAGCCAAGGGACAGGGGGCGGTGAAGCTTTCTTT. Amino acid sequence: CASSQGTGGGEAFF.

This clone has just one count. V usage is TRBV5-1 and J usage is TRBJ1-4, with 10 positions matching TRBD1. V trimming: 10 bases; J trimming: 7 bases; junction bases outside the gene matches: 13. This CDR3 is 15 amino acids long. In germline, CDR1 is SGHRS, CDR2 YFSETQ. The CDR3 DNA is TGCGCCCAGCTACCGACAGGGGGCGAGTGTGAAAAACTGTTTTTT. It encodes CAQLPTGGECEKLFF.

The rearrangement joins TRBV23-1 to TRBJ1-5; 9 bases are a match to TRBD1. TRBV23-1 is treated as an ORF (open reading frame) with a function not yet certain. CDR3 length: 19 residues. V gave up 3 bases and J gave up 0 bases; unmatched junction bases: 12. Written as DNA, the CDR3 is TGCGCCAGCAGTCAGTCCCTCCGGGACAGGGTAGTTAGCAATCAGCCCCAGCATTTT. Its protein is CASSQSLRDRVVSNQPQHF.

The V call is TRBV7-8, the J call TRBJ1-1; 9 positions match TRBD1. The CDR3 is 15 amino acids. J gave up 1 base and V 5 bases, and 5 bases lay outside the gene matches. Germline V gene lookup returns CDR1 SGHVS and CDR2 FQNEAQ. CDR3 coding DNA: TGTGCCAGCAGCGCCCGGGACAGGGCGAACACTGAAGCTTTCTTT. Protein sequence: CASSARDRANTEAFF.

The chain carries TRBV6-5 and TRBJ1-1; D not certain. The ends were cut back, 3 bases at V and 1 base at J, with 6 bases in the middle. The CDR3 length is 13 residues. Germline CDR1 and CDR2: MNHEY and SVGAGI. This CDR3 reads CASSYGENTEAFF. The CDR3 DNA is TGTGCCAGCAGTTATGGAGAGAACACTGAAGCTTTCTTT.